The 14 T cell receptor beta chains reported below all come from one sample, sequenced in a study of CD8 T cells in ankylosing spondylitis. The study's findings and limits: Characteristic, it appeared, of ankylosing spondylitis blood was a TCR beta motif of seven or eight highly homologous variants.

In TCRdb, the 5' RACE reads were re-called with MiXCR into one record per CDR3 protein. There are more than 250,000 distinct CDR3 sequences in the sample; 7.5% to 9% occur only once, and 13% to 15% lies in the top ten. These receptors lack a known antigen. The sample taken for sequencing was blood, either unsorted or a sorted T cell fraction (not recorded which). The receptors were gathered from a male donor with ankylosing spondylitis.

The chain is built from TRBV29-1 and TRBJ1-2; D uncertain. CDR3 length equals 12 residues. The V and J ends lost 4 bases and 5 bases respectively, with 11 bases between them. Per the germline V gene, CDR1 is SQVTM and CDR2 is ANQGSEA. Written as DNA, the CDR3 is TGCAGCGTTGTCGTCAGCGATTATGGCTACACCTTC. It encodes CSVVVSDYGYTF.

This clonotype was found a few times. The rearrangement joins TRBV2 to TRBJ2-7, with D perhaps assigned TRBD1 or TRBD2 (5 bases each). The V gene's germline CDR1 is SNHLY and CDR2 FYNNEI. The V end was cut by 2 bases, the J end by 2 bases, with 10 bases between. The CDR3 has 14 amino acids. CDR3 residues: CASSEPGPAYEQYF. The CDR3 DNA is TGTGCCAGCAGTGAACCGGGGCCCGCCTACGAGCAGTACTTC.

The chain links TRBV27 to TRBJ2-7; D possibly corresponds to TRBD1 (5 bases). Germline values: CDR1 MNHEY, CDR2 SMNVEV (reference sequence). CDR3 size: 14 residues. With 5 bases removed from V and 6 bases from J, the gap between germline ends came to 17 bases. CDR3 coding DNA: TGTGCCAGCAGTCACCGCAGGGCTGGTCGCGAGCAGTACTTC. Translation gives CASSHRRAGREQYF.

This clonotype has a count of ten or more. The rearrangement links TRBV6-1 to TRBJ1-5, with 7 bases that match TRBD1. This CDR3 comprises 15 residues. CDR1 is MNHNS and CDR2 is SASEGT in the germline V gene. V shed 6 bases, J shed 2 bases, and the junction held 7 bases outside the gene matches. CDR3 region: CASRPTGKGNQPQHF. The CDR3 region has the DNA TGTGCCAGCAGGCCGACAGGGAAGGGCAATCAGCCCCAGCATTTT.

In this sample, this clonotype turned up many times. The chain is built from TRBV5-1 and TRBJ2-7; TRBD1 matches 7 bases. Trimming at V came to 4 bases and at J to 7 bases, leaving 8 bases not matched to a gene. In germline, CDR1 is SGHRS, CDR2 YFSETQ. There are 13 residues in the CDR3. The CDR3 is CASSPDTGAEQYF. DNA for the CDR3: TGCGCCAGCAGCCCGGATACAGGGGCGGAGCAGTACTTC.

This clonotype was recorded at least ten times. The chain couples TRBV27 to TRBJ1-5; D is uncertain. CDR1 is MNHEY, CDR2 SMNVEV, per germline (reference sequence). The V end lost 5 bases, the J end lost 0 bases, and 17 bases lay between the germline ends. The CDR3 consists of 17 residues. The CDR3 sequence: CASSTRSGVYSNQPQHF. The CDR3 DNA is TGTGCCAGCAGTACCCGGTCTGGTGTTTATAGCAATCAGCCCCAGCATTTT.

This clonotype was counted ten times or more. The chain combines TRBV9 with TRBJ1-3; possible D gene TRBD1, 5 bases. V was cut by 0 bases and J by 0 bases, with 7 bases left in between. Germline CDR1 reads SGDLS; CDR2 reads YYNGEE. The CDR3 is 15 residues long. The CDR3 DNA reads TGTGCCAGCAGCGTAGAGGGGTACTCTGGAAACACCATATATTTT. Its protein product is CASSVEGYSGNTIYF.

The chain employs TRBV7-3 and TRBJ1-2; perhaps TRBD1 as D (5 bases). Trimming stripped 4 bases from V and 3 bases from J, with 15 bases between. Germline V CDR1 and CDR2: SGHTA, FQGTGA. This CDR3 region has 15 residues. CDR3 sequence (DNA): TGTGCCAGCAGCTCCACAGGACCGACAGACTATGGCTACACCTTC. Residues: CASSSTGPTDYGYTF.

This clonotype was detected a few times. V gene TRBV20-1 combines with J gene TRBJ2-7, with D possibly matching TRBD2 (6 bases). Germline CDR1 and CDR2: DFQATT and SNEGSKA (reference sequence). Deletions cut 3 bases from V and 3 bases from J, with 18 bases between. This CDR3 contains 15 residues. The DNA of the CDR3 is TGCAGTGCTAGTTATGGCGGGGCCGGTAACTACGAGCAGTACTTC. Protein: CSASYGGAGNYEQYF.

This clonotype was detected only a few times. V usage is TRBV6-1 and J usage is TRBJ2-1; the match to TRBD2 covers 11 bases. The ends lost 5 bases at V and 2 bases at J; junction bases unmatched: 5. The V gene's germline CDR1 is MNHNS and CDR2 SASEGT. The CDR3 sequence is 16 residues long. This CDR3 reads CASSHRLAGPYNEQFF. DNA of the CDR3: TGTGCCAGCAGTCATAGACTAGCGGGACCCTACAATGAGCAGTTCTTC.

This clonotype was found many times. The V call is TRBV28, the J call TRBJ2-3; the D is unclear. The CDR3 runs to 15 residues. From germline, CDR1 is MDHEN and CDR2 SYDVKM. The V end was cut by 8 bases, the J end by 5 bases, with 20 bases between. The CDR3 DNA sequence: TGTGCCAGCCCTAAGGCAGGACGAGACTTAGATACGCAGTATTTT. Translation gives CASPKAGRDLDTQYF.

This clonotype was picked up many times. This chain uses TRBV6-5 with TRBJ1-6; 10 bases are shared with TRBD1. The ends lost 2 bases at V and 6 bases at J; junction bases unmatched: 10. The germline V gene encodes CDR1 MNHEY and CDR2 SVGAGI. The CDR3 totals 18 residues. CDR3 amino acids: CASSYNGRGTGANSPLHF. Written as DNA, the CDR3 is TGTGCCAGCAGTTACAACGGACGGGGGACAGGGGCTAATTCACCCCTCCACTTT.

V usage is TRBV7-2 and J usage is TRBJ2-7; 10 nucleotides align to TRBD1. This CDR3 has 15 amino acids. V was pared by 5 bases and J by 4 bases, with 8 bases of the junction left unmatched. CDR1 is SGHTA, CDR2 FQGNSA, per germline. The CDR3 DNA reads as TGTGCCAGCAGCCCTGCCCCGGGACAGGGGTACGAGCAGTACTTC. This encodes CASSPAPGQGYEQYF.

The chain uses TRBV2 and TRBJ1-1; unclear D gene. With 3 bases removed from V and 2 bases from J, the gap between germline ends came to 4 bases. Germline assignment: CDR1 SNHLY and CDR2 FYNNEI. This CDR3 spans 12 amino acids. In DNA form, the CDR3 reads TGTGCCAGCAGTGACCCAAACACTGAAGCTTTCTTT. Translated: CASSDPNTEAFF.